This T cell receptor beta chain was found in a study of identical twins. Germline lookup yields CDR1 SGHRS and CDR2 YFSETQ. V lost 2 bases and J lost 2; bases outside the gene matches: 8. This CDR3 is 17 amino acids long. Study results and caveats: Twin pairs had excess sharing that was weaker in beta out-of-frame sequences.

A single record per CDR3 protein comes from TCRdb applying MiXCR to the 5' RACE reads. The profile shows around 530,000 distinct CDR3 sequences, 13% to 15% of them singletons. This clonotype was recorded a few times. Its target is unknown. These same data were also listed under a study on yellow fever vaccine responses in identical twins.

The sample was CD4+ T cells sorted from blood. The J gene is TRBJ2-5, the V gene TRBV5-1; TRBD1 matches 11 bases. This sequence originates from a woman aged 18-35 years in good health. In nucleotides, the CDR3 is TGCGCCAGCAGCTTCCGCCTGGACAGGGGGCATCAAGAGACCCAGTACTTC. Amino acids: CASSFRLDRGHQETQYF.